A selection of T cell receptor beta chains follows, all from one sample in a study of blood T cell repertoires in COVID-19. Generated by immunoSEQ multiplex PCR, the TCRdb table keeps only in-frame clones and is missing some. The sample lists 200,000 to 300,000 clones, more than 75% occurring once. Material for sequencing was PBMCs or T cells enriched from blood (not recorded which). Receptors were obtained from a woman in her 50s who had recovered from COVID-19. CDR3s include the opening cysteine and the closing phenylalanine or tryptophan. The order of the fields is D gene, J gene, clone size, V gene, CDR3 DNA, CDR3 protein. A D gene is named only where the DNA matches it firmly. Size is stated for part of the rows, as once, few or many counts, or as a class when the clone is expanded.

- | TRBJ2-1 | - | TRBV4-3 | TGCGCCAGCAGCCAAGATTATGGGACTGGTGGATACAATGAGCAGTTCTTC | CASSQDYGTGGYNEQFF
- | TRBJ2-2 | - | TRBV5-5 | TGTGCCAGCAGCTTGGTAGGGGGTTACACCGGGGAGCTGTTTTTT | CASSLVGGYTGELFF
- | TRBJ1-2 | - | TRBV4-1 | TGCGCCAGCAGCCAAGGCTCTTACAGGGATAACTATGGCTACACCTTC | CASSQGSYRDNYGYTF
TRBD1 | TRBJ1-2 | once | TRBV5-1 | TGCGCCACCAGGACAGGGCAAGTAGTCGATGGCTACACCTTC | CATRTGQVVDGYTF
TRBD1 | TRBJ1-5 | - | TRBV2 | TGTGCCAGCAAAGGACAGGGGAATAGCAATCAGCCCCAGCATTTT | CASKGQGNSNQPQHF
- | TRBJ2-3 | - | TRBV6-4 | TGTGCCAGCAGTGACGGGAGCGGGAGCACAGATACGCAGTATTTT | CASSDGSGSTDTQYF
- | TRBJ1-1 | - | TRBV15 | TGTGCCACCAGCAGAGATCAGGGAACGGCTTTCTTT | CATSRDQGTAFF
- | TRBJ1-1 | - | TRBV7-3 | TGTGCCAGCAGCTTATCAGTGAACACTGAAGCTTTCTTT | CASSLSVNTEAFF
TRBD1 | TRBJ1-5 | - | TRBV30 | TGTGCCTGGACCCCGGGGACAGTCTTGAATCAGCCCCAGCATTTT | CAWTPGTVLNQPQHF
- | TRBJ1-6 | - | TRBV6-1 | TGTGCCAGCAGTGATTTATCGACAGGTTTTTCACCCCTCCACTTT | CASSDLSTGFSPLHF
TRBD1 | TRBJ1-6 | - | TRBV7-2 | TGTGCCAGCAGCCCCACGAGACAGGGGAATTCACCCCTCCACTTT | CASSPTRQGNSPLHF
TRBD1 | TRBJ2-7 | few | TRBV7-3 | TGTGCCAGCAGCCTGCGCGACAGGGGCGACGAGCAGTACTTC | CASSLRDRGDEQYF
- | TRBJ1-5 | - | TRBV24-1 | TGTGCCACCAGTGATTATAACAATCAGCCCCAGCATTTT | CATSDYNNQPQHF
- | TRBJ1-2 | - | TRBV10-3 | TGTGCCATCAGTAATGACAGGACTAACTATGGCTACACCTTC | CAISNDRTNYGYTF
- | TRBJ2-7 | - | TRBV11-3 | TGTGCCAGCAGCATTTACGGCGGCTACGAGCAGTACTTC | CASSIYGGYEQYF
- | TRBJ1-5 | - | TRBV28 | TGTGCCAGCAGTTTCTTGGGAGGTGGGGATCAGCCCCAGCATTTT | CASSFLGGGDQPQHF
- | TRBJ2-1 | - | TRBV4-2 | TGTGCCAGCAGCCAAGAGGGAGTCAAGCTGAGCGATGAGCAGTTCTTC | CASSQEGVKLSDEQFF
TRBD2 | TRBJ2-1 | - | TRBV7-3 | TGTGCCAGCAGCTTGGGGGGACTAGTGGGGCTCAATGAGCAGTTCTTC | CASSLGGLVGLNEQFF
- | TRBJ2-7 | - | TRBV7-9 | TGTGCCAGCAGCTTAGTCAATGGTTTGAGTACGACAGCGTACGAGCAGTACTTC | CASSLVNGLSTTAYEQYF
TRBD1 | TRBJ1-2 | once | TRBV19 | TGTGCCAGTAGTAATTGGGACAGGGGAGGATACACCTTC | CASSNWDRGGYTF
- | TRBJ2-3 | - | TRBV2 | TGTGCCAGCAGTAGCGGTGGGGATACGCAGTATTTT | CASSSGGDTQYF
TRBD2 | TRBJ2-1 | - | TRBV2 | TGTGCCAGTAGACTAGCGGGGGTGTACAATGAGCAGTTCTTC | CASRLAGVYNEQFF
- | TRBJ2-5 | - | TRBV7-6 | TGTGCCAGCAGCTTCGAGGAGACAGGGACCCAGTACTTC | CASSFEETGTQYF
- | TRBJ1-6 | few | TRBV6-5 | TGTGCCAGCAGTTACTTCACAGATAATTCACCCCTCCACTTT | CASSYFTDNSPLHF
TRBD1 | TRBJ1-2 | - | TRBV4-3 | TGCGCCAGCAGCCAAGATATAACAGGGGCGGGTGGCTACACCTTC | CASSQDITGAGGYTF
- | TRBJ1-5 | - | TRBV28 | TGTGCCAGCAGTCGGTCCAATCAGCCCCAGCATTTT | CASSRSNQPQHF
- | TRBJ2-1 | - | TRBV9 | TGTGCCAGTCGTCCGTGGGACTCCAAAAACAATGAGCAGTTCTTC | CASRPWDSKNNEQFF
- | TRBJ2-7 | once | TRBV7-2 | TGTGCCAGCAGCTTAGCTCCTACGACCCCGGGGTACGAGCAGTACTTC | CASSLAPTTPGYEQYF
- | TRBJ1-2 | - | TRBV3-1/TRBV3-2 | TGTGCCAGCAGCCAACAGGGGCCCTATGGCTACACCTTC | CASSQQGPYGYTF
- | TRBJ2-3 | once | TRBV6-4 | TGTGCCAGCAGGGACGGACTCACAGATACGCAGTATTTT | CASRDGLTDTQYF
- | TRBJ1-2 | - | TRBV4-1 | TGCGCCAGCAGCCAAGTTGGCCGAGGTTTGTGGCATGGCTACACCTTC | CASSQVGRGLWHGYTF
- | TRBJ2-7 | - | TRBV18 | TGTGCCAGCTCACCCCAAGACACCTACGAGCAGTACTTC | CASSPQDTYEQYF
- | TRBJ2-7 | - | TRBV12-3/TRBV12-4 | TGTGCCAGCAGTTTTCAGGAAGGTTTTGAGCAGTACTTC | CASSFQEGFEQYF
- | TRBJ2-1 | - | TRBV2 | TGTGCCAGCACCGAAGGGGGCGGGACCTACAATGAGCAGTTCTTC | CASTEGGGTYNEQFF
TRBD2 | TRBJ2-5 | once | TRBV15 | TGTGCCACCAGCAGATTCACTAGCGGGGCCCAAGAGACCCAGTACTTC | CATSRFTSGAQETQYF
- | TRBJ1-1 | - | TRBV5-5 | TGTGCCAGCAGCTTAAAACTCGAGAACACTGAAGCTTTCTTT | CASSLKLENTEAFF
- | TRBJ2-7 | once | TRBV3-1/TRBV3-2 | TGTGCCAGCAGCCAAAAAGTGGCCGAGCAGTACTTC | CASSQKVAEQYF
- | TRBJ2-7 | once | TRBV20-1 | TGCAGTGCTAGTTTCGTGTACGAGCAGTACTTC | CSASFVYEQYF
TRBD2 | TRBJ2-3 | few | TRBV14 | TGTGCCAGCAGCCAAGATGTGGCGGGGGGTTGGAGAGATACGCAGTATTTT | CASSQDVAGGWRDTQYF
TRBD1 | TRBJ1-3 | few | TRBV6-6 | TGTGCCAGCAGTTACTCGAGCAGGGGGCTTGGAAACACCATATATTTT | CASSYSSRGLGNTIYF
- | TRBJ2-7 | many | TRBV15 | TGTGCCACCAGGGCGGGGTACCCCGGAGTGGGTGGGGGCTACGAGCAGTACTTC | CATRAGYPGVGGGYEQYF
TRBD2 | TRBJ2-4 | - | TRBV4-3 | TGCGCCAGCAGCCAACGGTGGCGGGGGGGCCGGGACATTCAGTACTTC | CASSQRWRGGRDIQYF